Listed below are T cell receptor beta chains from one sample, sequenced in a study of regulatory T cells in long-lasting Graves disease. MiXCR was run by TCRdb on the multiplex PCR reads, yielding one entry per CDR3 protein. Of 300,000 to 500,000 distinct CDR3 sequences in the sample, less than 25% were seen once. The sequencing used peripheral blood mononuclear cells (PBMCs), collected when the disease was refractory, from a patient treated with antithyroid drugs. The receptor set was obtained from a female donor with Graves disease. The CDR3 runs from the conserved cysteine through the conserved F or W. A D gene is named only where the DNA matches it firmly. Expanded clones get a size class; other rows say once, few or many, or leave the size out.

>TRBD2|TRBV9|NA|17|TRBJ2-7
TGTGCCAGCAGCGAAGGACTAGCGGGAACACCCAGCTACGAGCAGTACTTC
CASSEGLAGTPSYEQYF
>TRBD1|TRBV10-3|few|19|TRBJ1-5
TGTGCCATCACCTCCCGGCGAGGGAACAGGGGAAGGGTCAATCAGCCCCAGCATTTT
CAITSRRGNRGRVNQPQHF
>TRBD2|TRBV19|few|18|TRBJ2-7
TGTGCCAGTAGTTTAGAAGCGGCAAGGGGACTAGCGGGTTACGAGCAGTACTTC
CASSLEAARGLAGYEQYF
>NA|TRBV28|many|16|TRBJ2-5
TGTGCCAGCAGTCAGGTCAGCAGGTTTTACCAAGAGACCCAGTACTTC
CASSQVSRFYQETQYF
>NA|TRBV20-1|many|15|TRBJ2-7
TGCAGTGACCCCCCGCAGGGACACGGACCCTACGAGCAGTACTTC
CSDPPQGHGPYEQYF
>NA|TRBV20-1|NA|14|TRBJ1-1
TGCAGTGCTAAAAAGAGGACCGGGGGTGCTGAAGCTTTCTTT
CSAKKRTGGAEAFF
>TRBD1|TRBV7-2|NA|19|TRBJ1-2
TGTGCCAGCAGCGCCTTACCCAGGGGGCTGGGGAGCGTTGAGGGGAGCTACACCTTC
CASSALPRGLGSVEGSYTF
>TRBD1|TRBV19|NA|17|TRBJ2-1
TGTGCCAGTAGTGTCGGGACAGGGGGTACCATATCTAATGAGCAGTTCTTC
CASSVGTGGTISNEQFF
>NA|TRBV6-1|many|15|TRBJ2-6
TGTGCCAGCAGTAGCCTGGGGTACGGGGCCAACGTCCTGACTTTC
CASSSLGYGANVLTF
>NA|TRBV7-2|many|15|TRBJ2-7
TGTGCCAGCAGCTTAGCGCTAAAGAGGGGGGACGAGCAGTACTTC
CASSLALKRGDEQYF
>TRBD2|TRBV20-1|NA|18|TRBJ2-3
TGCAGTGCTCGATCCGCGCGGACTAGCGGCCTTAGCACAGATACGCAGTATTTT
CSARSARTSGLSTDTQYF
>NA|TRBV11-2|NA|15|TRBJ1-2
TGTGCCAGCAGCTATGGGGGGGGGCTGGACTATGGCTACACCTTC
CASSYGGGLDYGYTF
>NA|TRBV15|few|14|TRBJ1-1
TGTGCCACCAGCGACGACAAAGGAAACACTGAAGCTTTCTTT
CATSDDKGNTEAFF
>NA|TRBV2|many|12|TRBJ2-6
TGTGCCAGCAGTGCGGGATCCAACGTCCTGACTTTC
CASSAGSNVLTF
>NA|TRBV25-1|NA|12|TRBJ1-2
TGTGCCAGCAGTGAATACAGGGTCGGCTACACCTTC
CASSEYRVGYTF
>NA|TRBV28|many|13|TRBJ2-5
TGTGCCAGCAGCCACGGACTCGCCTCCCAGAAGTACTTC
CASSHGLASQKYF
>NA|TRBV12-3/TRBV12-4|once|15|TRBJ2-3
TGTGCCAGCAGTTTTTATTGGCAGGGCACAGATACGCAGTATTTT
CASSFYWQGTDTQYF
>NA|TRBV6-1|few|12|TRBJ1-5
TGTGCCAGCAGTAACCCCATTGAACCCCAGCATTTT
CASSNPIEPQHF
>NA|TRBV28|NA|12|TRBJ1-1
TGTGCCAGCAGTTTAGGGGACCGGGCGGCTTTCTTT
CASSLGDRAAFF
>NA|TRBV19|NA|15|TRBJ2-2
TGTGCCAGTAGTATAGGCTTTTCGAACACCGGGGAGCTGTTTTTT
CASSIGFSNTGELFF
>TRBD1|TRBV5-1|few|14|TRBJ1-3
TGCGCCAGCAGAGAAGGACAGGGCGGAAACACCATATATTTT
CASREGQGGNTIYF
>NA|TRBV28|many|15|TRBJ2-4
TGTGCCAGCACTAGAAGCGGACAGGCCAAAAACATTCAGTACTTC
CASTRSGQAKNIQYF
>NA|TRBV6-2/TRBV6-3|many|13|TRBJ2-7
TGTGCCAGCAGTTCTACCGGGACTTACGAGCAGTACTTC
CASSSTGTYEQYF
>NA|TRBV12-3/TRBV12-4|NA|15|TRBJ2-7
TGTGCCAGCAGCTTTTCGGGGTATAGGGACTACGAGCAGTACTTC
CASSFSGYRDYEQYF
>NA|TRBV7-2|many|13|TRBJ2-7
TGTGCCAGCAGCTTTGGGGGGCGGGTCGAGCAGTACTTC
CASSFGGRVEQYF
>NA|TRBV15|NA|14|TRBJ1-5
TGTGCCACCAGCAGTGTCCCCCAGACTCAGCCCCAGCATTTT
CATSSVPQTQPQHF
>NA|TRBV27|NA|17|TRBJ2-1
TGTGCCAGCAGTCCCGCCCCCCGCAGTGGGATGGACAATGAGCAGTTCTTC
CASSPAPRSGMDNEQFF
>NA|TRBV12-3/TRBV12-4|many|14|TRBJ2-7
TGTGCCAGCAGCTTAGTGGGGGGATCCTACGAGCAGTACTTC
CASSLVGGSYEQYF
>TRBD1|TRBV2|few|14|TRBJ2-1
TGTGCCAGACTAGACAGGGGGATGGATAATGAGCAGTTCTTC
CARLDRGMDNEQFF
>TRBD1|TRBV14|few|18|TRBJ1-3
TGTGCCAGCAGCCAACCGGTGGGACAGGGGGCGTCTGGAAACACCATATATTTT
CASSQPVGQGASGNTIYF
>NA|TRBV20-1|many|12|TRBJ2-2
TGCAGTGCCACCGCGTCAACCGGGGAGCTGTTTTTT
CSATASTGELFF
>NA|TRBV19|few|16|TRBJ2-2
TGTGCCAGTAGTCCCCTTCCAGGGGCCGGGACCGGGGAGCTGTTTTTT
CASSPLPGAGTGELFF
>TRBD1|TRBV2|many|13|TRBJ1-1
TGTGCCAGCGGGGGACAGATGAACACTGAAGCTTTCTTT
CASGGQMNTEAFF
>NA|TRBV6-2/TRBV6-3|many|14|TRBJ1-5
TGTGCCAGCAGTTCTCAAGCTAGCAATCAGCCCCAGCATTTT
CASSSQASNQPQHF
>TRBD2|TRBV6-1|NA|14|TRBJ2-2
TGTGCCAGCAGTCCGCTAGCGGGGTCCGGGGAGCTGTTTTTT
CASSPLAGSGELFF
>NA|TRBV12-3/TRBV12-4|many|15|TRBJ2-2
TGTGCCAGCAGTTTTTCGGCAGGAGCCACCGGGGAGCTGTTTTTT
CASSFSAGATGELFF
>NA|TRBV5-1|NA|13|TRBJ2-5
TGCGCCAGCAGCTTGGCCCCCTCACAGACCCAGTACTTC
CASSLAPSQTQYF
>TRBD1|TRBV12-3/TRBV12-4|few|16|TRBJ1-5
TGTGCCAGCAGTTCAACAGGGGGCACGGGCAATCAGCCCCAGCATTTT
CASSSTGGTGNQPQHF
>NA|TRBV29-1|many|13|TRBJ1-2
TGCAGCGTTGCAGATAACGATAACTATGGCTACACCTTC
CSVADNDNYGYTF
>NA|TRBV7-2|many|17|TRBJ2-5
TGTGCCAGCAGCTCCCCGGCCCTTGAGGTGAAGCAAGAGACCCAGTACTTC
CASSSPALEVKQETQYF
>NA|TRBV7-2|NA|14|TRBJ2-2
TGTGCCAGCAGCTTAGATCCGAACACCGGGGAGCTGGTTTTT
CASSLDPNTGELVF
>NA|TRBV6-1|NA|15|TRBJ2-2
TGTGCCAGCGGGAGACAGGACCCGAACACCGGGGAGCTGCTTTTT
CASGRQDPNTGELLF
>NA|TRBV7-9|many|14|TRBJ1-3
TGTGCCAGCAGCCGGGGGGACTCTGGAAACACCATATATTTT
CASSRGDSGNTIYF
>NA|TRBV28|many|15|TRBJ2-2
TGTGCCAGCAGTCCCCTTCAGTCGAACACCGGGGAGCTGTTTTTT
CASSPLQSNTGELFF
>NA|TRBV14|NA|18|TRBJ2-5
TGTGCCAGCAGCCAAGAGGGGCAAGTCGGGATGGGGCAAGAGACCCAGTACTTC
CASSQEGQVGMGQETQYF
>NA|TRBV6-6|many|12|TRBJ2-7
TGTGCCAGCAGTTACTCGGGGGCAGGGAAATACTTC
CASSYSGAGKYF